The T cell receptor (beta chain) under discussion was sequenced for a study of T cell changes during pregnancy in multiple sclerosis. The CDR3 sequence is 18 residues long. After removal of 2 bases from V and 5 bases from J, the junction contained 12 bases not matched to a gene. Germline lookup yields CDR1 SGHTA and CDR2 FQGTGA. Libraries were prepared by immunoSEQ multiplex PCR; TCRdb keeps only in-frame clonotypes and omits some of them. The sample comprises roughly 61,000 clones, roughly 94% of which are singletons, and just over 2.5% rests with the top ten. This clonotype was obtained from a female donor with multiple sclerosis, enrolled in a pregnancy study. The V and J genes are TRBV7-3 and TRBJ2-1, with 10 bases fitting TRBD2. The material was CD8+ T cells from peripheral blood mononuclear cells, obtained after pregnancy. CDR3 coding DNA: TGTGCCAGCAGCTTATTAGGACTAGCGGTAAATCTGGACAATGAGCAGTTCTTC. It is translated as CASSLLGLAVNLDNEQFF.